This T cell receptor beta chain emerged from a study of identical twins. Study results and caveats: Twins shared beta out-of-frame sequences in excess, but this excess was weaker.

Template switching added a universal primer site; cDNA carried unique molecular identifiers. TCRdb re-analysed the 5' RACE reads in MiXCR, keeping a single row per CDR3 protein. The data hold about 470,000 distinct CDR3 sequences, with 20% to 30% observed a single time. Germline CDR1 is DFQATT and CDR2 is SNEGSKA (reference sequence). This CDR3 is built from 11 residues. V was clipped by 4 bases and J by 0 bases, with 3 bases between them. At least ten counts were recorded for this clonotype. The antigen is not known. This sample was shared with a second study, whose subject was T cells expressing NK-cell markers. That investigation notes: Sorted CD3+CD56+NKG2C+, CD3+CD56+NKG2C- and CD3+CD56-NKG2C+ T cells supplied TCR beta repertoires. Out of eight donors sequenced, seven tested HCMV-seropositive and the remaining one seronegative.

The sequence derives from a woman aged 18-29 years in good health. The chain recombines TRBV20-1 with TRBJ2-5; D unresolved. Specimen: CD4+ T cells sorted from blood. CDR3 bases: TGCAGTGCTATAAACCAAGAGACCCAGTACTTC. Translated: CSAINQETQYF.